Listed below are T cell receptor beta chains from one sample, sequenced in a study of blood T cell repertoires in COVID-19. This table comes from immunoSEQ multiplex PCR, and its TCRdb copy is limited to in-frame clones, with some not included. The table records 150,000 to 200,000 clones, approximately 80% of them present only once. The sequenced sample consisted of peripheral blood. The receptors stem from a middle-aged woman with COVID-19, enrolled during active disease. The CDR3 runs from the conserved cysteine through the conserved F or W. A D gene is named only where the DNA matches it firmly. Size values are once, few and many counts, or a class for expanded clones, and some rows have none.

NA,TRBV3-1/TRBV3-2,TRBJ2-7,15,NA,CASRRSLGELGEEYF,TGTGCCAGCAGGCGATCGTTGGGAGAGTTGGGGGAGGAGTACTTC
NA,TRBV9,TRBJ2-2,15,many,CASSLAQGGTGELFF,TGTGCCAGCAGTCTCGCGCAGGGCGGCACCGGGGAGCTGTTTTTT
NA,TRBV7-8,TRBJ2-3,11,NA,CASSFRGTQYF,TGTGCCAGCAGCTTTCGGGGTACGCAGTATTTT
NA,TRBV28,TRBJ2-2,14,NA,CASYGTSNTGELFF,TGTGCCAGTTATGGGACTTCGAACACCGGGGAGCTGTTTTTT
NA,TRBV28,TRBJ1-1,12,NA,CAVQGGVTEAFF,TGTGCCGTTCAGGGAGGGGTCACTGAAGCTTTCTTT
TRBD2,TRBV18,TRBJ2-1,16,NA,CASSRLVLADHNEQFF,TGTGCCAGCTCACGACTAGTACTAGCGGATCACAATGAGCAGTTCTTC
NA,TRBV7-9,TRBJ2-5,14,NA,CASRVGMGQETQYF,TGTGCCTCGAGGGTAGGGATGGGCCAAGAGACCCAGTACTTC
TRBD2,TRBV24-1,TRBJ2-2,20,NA,CATSDLGSPGLAGYTGELFF,TGTGCCACCAGTGATTTGGGGAGCCCGGGACTAGCGGGATACACCGGGGAGCTGTTTTTT
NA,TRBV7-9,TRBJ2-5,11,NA,CASSSQETQYF,TGTGCCAGCAGCTCGCAAGAGACCCAGTACTTC
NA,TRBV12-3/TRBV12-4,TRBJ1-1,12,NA,CASSSVNTEAFF,TGTGCCAGCAGTTCCGTAAACACTGAAGCTTTCTTT
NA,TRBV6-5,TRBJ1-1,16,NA,CASSFLTATKNTEAFF,TGTGCCAGCAGTTTCCTTACAGCCACCAAGAACACTGAAGCTTTCTTT
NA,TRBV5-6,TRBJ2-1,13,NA,CASSLGQHNEQFF,TGTGCCAGCAGCTTGGGACAGCACAATGAGCAGTTCTTC
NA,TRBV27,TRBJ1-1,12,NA,CASSLGTAEAFF,TGTGCCAGCAGTTTAGGCACCGCTGAAGCTTTCTTT
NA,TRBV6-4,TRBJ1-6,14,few,CASSDGRDNSPLHF,TGTGCCAGCAGTGACGGCCGGGATAATTCACCCCTCCACTTT
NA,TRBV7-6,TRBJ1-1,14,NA,CASRPNPGDTEAFF,TGTGCCAGCAGGCCTAATCCGGGGGACACTGAAGCTTTCTTT
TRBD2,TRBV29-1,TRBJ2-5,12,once,CSVREGLETQYF,TGCAGCGTTCGGGAGGGCCTAGAGACCCAGTACTTC
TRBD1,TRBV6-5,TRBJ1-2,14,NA,CASITPGTGVDYTF,TGTGCCAGCATCACGCCCGGGACAGGGGTCGACTACACCTTC
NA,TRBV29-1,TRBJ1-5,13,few,CSVGGGGNQPQHF,TGCAGCGTTGGAGGGGGGGGGAATCAGCCCCAGCATTTT
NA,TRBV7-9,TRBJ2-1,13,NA,CASRIRPEGEQFF,TGTGCCAGCAGGATTAGACCCGAGGGTGAGCAGTTCTTC
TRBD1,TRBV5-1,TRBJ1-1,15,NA,CASSSGQGGSTEAFF,TGCGCCAGCAGCTCCGGACAGGGAGGGTCCACTGAAGCTTTCTTT
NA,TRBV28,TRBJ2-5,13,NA,CASSLVSAKTQYF,TGTGCCAGCAGTCTAGTGAGCGCGAAGACCCAGTACTTC
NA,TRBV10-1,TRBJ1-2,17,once,CASSEPPYGGAPYGYTF,TGCGCCAGCAGTGAGCCACCCTATGGAGGGGCCCCCTATGGCTACACCTTC